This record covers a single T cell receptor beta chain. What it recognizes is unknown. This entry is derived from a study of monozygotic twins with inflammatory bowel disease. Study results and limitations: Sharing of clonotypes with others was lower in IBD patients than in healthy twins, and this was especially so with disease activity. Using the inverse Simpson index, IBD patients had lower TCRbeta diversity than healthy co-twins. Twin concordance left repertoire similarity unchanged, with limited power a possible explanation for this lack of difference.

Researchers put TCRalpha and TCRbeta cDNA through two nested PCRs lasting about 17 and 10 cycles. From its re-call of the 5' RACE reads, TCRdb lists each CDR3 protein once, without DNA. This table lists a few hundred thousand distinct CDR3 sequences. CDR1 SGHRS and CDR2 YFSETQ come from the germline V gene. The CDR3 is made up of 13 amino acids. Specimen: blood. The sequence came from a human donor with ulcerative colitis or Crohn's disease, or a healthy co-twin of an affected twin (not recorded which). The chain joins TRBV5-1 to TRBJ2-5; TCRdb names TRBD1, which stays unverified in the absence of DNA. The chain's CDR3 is CASSGQAQETQYF.